This T cell receptor beta chain is from a study of blood T cell repertoires in COVID-19 (TCRdb year 2020). The study in broad terms: Collaborator samples came from the United States, Italy and Spain and covered acute and convalescent phases of COVID-19. The prospective study material was composed of cDNA or gDNA derived from T cells, B-cell-depleted T cells, or PBMCs. Subjects who had been exposed to COVID-19, were actively infected with it, or had recovered from it provided the deeply sampled blood TCRbeta repertoires that made up the dataset. The repertoires were released in a freely available public database intended as a resource for research on the immune response to SARS-CoV-2. Samples were obtained from the ongoing ImmuneRACE study (first 160 participants) and from over 1,000 subjects provided by 6 global collaborators. A de-identified subject ID, COVID-19 status, age in years and sex were almost always included in the sample metadata. Where HLA class I and class II types were available, the types were taken from metadata supplied by the sample provider, not from assay-based typing. What the authors observed across the whole study: The quantity of clinical and demographic metadata differed by source and by participant and was supplied without curation.

Via the germline V gene, CDR1 is MDHEN and CDR2 SYDVKM. Trimming costs V 7 bases and J 0 bases, and their ends lie 22 bases apart. The cysteine opens and the phenylalanine closes a CDR3 of 17 amino acids. CDR3 DNA only is kept here, 51 bases in frame from base 1. A note on this clone: The antigen it binds to is not known. Base qualities are not at hand, and no much larger clone is one base apart.

TCRbeta CDR3 regions were amplified from genomic DNA by means of the immunoSEQ Assay, a bias-controlled multiplex PCR. As for the original processing: Within the assay, amplification of reference gene primers was used to estimate how many nucleated cells each sample contained. To quantify the absolute abundance of each unique TCRbeta CDR3 rearrangement, sequence reads were collapsed and filtered. For each sample, productive Simpson clonality was calculated as the square root of Simpson's diversity index over productive rearrangements. TCRdb provides this immuneACCESS table in a form limited to in-frame rearrangements. Some clones are lacking; in checked studies, under half of them reflect an unresolved V gene, and why the rest are absent is not known. D and trimming were read from the DNA, whereas the V and J calls and clone size are those reported in that table. Across this sample there are about 500,000 clones, with roughly nine tenths seen only once. About 8.2% of the sample is held by the ten biggest clonotypes.

One collaborating source in Seattle enrolled patients during active infection and followed them longitudinally through the course of disease. Each collaborating institution followed its own protocols to collect whole blood in K2EDTA tubes. For TCRbeta analysis, collaborators shipped samples as frozen whole blood, isolated PBMCs, or DNA extracted from either of those sample types. The specimen was peripheral blood. In this chain, TRBV28 is recombined with TRBJ2-7; a weak D assignment points to TRBD1 (6 bases agree). The clonotype comes from a woman between 50 and 59 years old with COVID-19, enrolled during active disease. The CDR3 protein is CASTFTEGHPSSYEQYF. Here is the DNA: TGTGCCAGCACCTTTACTGAGGGACACCCTAGCTCCTACGAGCAGTACTTC.